This entry describes one T cell receptor (beta chain). This entry belongs to a study of cytomegalovirus exposure and HLA in healthy donors. The V end was cut by 1 base, the J end by 11 bases, with 5 bases between. Germline V gene lookup returns CDR1 MGHRA and CDR2 YSYEKL. The CDR3 is 11 residues long. The PCR ran on 60 Vbeta and 13 Jbeta primers. The protocol was immunoSEQ multiplex PCR, while the TCRdb copy is restricted to in-frame clones and leaves out a portion. The table has fewer than 120,000 clones, about 73% seen once. This TCR was sampled from a woman in her twenties or thirties in good health and CMV-seronegative. The J gene is TRBJ1-4, the V gene TRBV4-1; D gene ambiguous. Sequencing was carried out using PBMCs. The CDR3 nucleotides are TGCGCCAGCAGCCAAGCGGAGAAACTGTTTTTT. It yields the protein CASSQAEKLFF.